The clone carrying this TCR beta chain has ten or more counts. What it binds is unknown. These data originate in a study of molecular identifiers for immune sequencing clone quantification. About the research overall: Within a replicate experiment, RNA obtained from either about 20,000 or 100,000 naive CD8 cells was divided into five aliquots, and four of those aliquots were then sequenced.

A CD8+CD4-CCR7+CD45RA+ phenotype served as the sorting definition for naive CD8 T cells. TCRdb reprocessed the PCR reads via MiXCR and lists one record per CDR3 protein. This table has around 70,000 distinct CDR3 sequences, around 18% appearing once. Study conclusions and caveats: Jurkat TCR RNA spiked in from one cell (amid some 1 million naive cells) was reportedly detectable. Shared barcodes on identical TCR molecules could underestimate the sizes of highly expanded clones.

The sequencing input was naive CD8+ T cells from blood, with Jurkat cell RNA spiked in. Subset denoted: FACS-sorted CD8+CD4-CCR7+CD45RA+ naive T cells. This clonotype was sampled from a human donor in good health. Some libraries in this study had Jurkat cell RNA spiked in.

CDR3 in DNA: TGCAGTGCTAGAACGTTGTGGGAGGAACTCTCCTACGAGCAGTACTTC. Encoded protein: CSARTLWEELSYEQYF. V usage is TRBV20-1 and J usage is TRBJ2-7, with D perhaps matching TRBD2 (6 bases). Germline V gene lookup returns CDR1 DFQATT and CDR2 SNEGSKA (reference sequence). V shed 2 bases and J shed 0 bases, with 17 bases lying between them. CDR3 length equals 16 residues.